This T cell receptor beta chain was captured in a study of blood T cells in healthy people across ages. The CDR3 has 17 amino acids. The V gene's germline CDR1 is SGHTA and CDR2 FQGTGA. The V segment lost 5 bases and the J segment 2 bases; nucleotides outside the gene matches: 6. Researchers isolated at least 6 million PBMCs per sample. This clonotype was recorded only once. Then a second PCR, running roughly 7 to 11 cycles, was carried out with a sample-barcoded 5' primer and a J-beta primer mix. TCRdb re-called the 5' RACE reads through MiXCR, storing one row per CDR3 protein. Of 650,000 to 900,000 distinct CDR3 sequences listed, around two thirds are singletons.

The receptor was derived from a young man in good health. The sequenced material came from blood. This chain joins TRBV7-3 and TRBJ1-4; 12 nucleotides align to TRBD1. This CDR3 reads CASSRGTGGETNEKLFF. The CDR3, as DNA: TGTGCCAGCAGCCGCGGGACAGGGGGCGAGACTAATGAAAAACTGTTTTTT. The complete variable domain, with remaining parts taken from reference TRBV7-3 and TRBJ1-4, reads GAGVSQTPSNKVTEKGKYVELRCDPISGHTALYWYRQSLGQGPEFLIYFQGTGAADDSGLPNDRFFAVRPEGSVSTLKIQRTERGDSAVYLCASSRGTGGETNEKLFFGSGTQLSVL.